A selection of T cell receptor beta chains follows, all from one sample in a study of cytomegalovirus exposure and HLA in healthy donors. TCRdb's table, derived via immunoSEQ multiplex PCR, lists solely in-frame clones and lacks some. Its table lists tens of thousands of clones. The sequencing input was PBMCs. All receptors derive from a woman between 25 and 40 years old in good health and CMV-seropositive. The CDR3 runs from the conserved cysteine through the conserved F or W. Fields, in order: CDR3 length, clone size, J gene, V gene, D gene, CDR3 DNA, CDR3 protein. The D gene is left open where the match is weak. Expanded clones are given a class, and other clones once, few, many or no size at all.

>14|-|TRBJ2-2|TRBV2|-
TGTGCCGGCCAGATCCAGATGAACACCGGGGAGCTGTTTTTT
CAGQIQMNTGELFF
>14|-|TRBJ1-5|TRBV7-2|TRBD1
TGTGCCAGCAGCCGAACAGGGGGGGATCAGCCCCAGCATTTT
CASSRTGGDQPQHF
>16|-|TRBJ2-3|TRBV6-5|TRBD2
TGTGCCAGCAGTTACGGGGCGGGAGGGTTCAGGGATACGCAGTATTTT
CASSYGAGGFRDTQYF
>15|-|TRBJ1-5|TRBV6-1|-
TGTGCCAGCAGTGAACTGATGAATAGCAATCAGCACCAGCATTTT
CASSELMNSNQHQHF
>19|-|TRBJ1-5|TRBV28|TRBD1
TGTGCCAGCAGTACACCGGGACAGGGAGTAAGGTATAGCAATCAGCCCCAGCATTTT
CASSTPGQGVRYSNQPQHF
>16|-|TRBJ2-1|TRBV5-1|-
TGCGCCAGCAGCTTGCAAGCGGGCCTCTCCGACAATGAGCAGTTCTTC
CASSLQAGLSDNEQFF
>15|-|TRBJ2-1|TRBV6-5|TRBD2
TGTGCCAGCAGGCCCCGGGACTACACTGCCCAGGAGCAGTTCTTC
CASRPRDYTAQEQFF
>16|-|TRBJ1-3|TRBV5-1|TRBD1
TGCGCCAGCAGCTTGCAGGGGGCCGGCTCTGGAAACACCATATATTTT
CASSLQGAGSGNTIYF
>15|-|TRBJ2-1|TRBV6-1|TRBD2
TGTGCCAGCAGTGATGGACTAGCGGCCTACAATGAGCAGTTCTTC
CASSDGLAAYNEQFF
>16|-|TRBJ1-5|TRBV19|-
TGTGCCAGTAGTATAGATCTAAGAGGGATGGATCAGCCCCAGCATTTT
CASSIDLRGMDQPQHF
>14|-|TRBJ2-1|TRBV5-6|TRBD1
TGTGCCAGCAGCTCCGGACAGGGGGCTGTTGAGCAGTTCTTC
CASSSGQGAVEQFF
>14|-|TRBJ2-7|TRBV30|-
TGTGCCTGGAACCCGGGACTCCACTGGTACGAGCAGTACTTC
CAWNPGLHWYEQYF
>15|-|TRBJ2-7|TRBV2|-
TGTGCCAGCAGTGAACCGGGCGGGGACCGACCCTCGGAGTACTTC
CASSEPGGDRPSEYF
>13|-|TRBJ1-1|TRBV18|TRBD1
TGTGCCAGCTCACCTAGGGACAGGAGTGAAGCTTTCTTT
CASSPRDRSEAFF
>15|medium-sized|TRBJ1-1|TRBV12-5|-
TGTGCTAGTGGGTCGGGCGGAGGAATCAACACTGAAGCTTTCTTT
CASGSGGGINTEAFF
>16|-|TRBJ2-1|TRBV4-2|TRBD1
TGTGCCAGCAGCCAAGCGGGACAGGGATCCGACAATGAGCAGTTCTTC
CASSQAGQGSDNEQFF
>12|-|TRBJ1-2|TRBV5-6|-
TGTGCCAGCAGCCCGGGGTTCTATGGCTACACCTTC
CASSPGFYGYTF
>14|-|TRBJ2-2|TRBV6-5|TRBD1
TGTGCCAGCAGTCTCCGACAGGGCCCCGGGGAGCTGTTTTTT
CASSLRQGPGELFF
>15|-|TRBJ2-1|TRBV9|-
TGTGCCAGCAGCGTACTCGGGAGCTCCTACAATGAGCAGTTCTTC
CASSVLGSSYNEQFF
>11|-|TRBJ1-6|TRBV20-1|-
TGCAGTGCTATCTATAATTCACCCCTACACTTT
CSAIYNSPLHF
>13|-|TRBJ1-1|TRBV5-6|-
TGTGCCAGCAGCTTGGGGGCCTCTCTGAAAGCTTTCTTT
CASSLGASLKAFF
>14|-|TRBJ1-2|TRBV19|-
TGTGCCAGTAGTAAGGACACGGCCCTCTATGGCTACACCTTC
CASSKDTALYGYTF
>11|-|TRBJ1-1|TRBV5-8|-
TGTGCCAGCAGCTTCTACGCTGAAGCTTTCTTT
CASSFYAEAFF
>14|-|TRBJ2-1|TRBV9|-
TGTGCCAGCAGCGTAGGCAGTAACTACAATGAGCAGTTCTTC
CASSVGSNYNEQFF
>14|-|TRBJ1-4|TRBV2|TRBD1
TGTGCCAGCAGGTTACAGGGGGCTTCCATAGGACTGTTTTTT
CASRLQGASIGLFF
>14|-|TRBJ1-1|TRBV6-6|TRBD1
TGTGCCAGCAGCTCCCGGGACAGGGTCACTGAAGCTTTCTTT
CASSSRDRVTEAFF
>17|-|TRBJ1-5|TRBV5-1|-
TGCGCCAGCAGCTTGTCGGCAGGAATATATAGCAATCAGCCCCAGCATTTT
CASSLSAGIYSNQPQHF
>13|-|TRBJ2-5|TRBV6-6|-
TGTGCCACAGGGGGGCCGGGGCAAGAGACCCAGTACTTC
CATGGPGQETQYF
>14|-|TRBJ2-7|TRBV29-1|TRBD2
TGCAGCGTCCTCAAAGCGGGAGCGTCGTACGAGCAGTACTTC
CSVLKAGASYEQYF
>14|-|TRBJ2-7|TRBV2|-
TGTGCCAGCAGTGGAGGGGGGGGAGGGTACGAGCAGTACTTC
CASSGGGGGYEQYF
>14|-|TRBJ1-1|TRBV6-1|-
TGTGCCAGCAGTATCGGCGGCATGAACACTGAAGCTTTCTTT
CASSIGGMNTEAFF
>16|-|TRBJ2-3|TRBV29-1|-
TGCAGCGTTGAATCCCCCCAGGGATCGAACACAGATACGCAGTATTTT
CSVESPQGSNTDTQYF
>15|-|TRBJ2-3|TRBV6-6|-
TGTGCCAGCAGTTACGGGCAGGGACTCACAGATACGCAGTATTTT
CASSYGQGLTDTQYF
>13|-|TRBJ1-6|TRBV7-9|-
TGTGCCAGCAGCCTACAGGGCAATTCACCCCTCCACTTT
CASSLQGNSPLHF
>17|-|TRBJ1-1|TRBV18|-
TGTGCCAGCTCACCACCGGTCCCAGGGGCCAGGCACACTGAAGCTTTCTTT
CASSPPVPGARHTEAFF
>16|-|TRBJ2-2|TRBV6-5|TRBD1
TGTGCCAGCAGTTTTGGTCCCGGGACAGGGGGAAGGGAGCTGTTTTTT
CASSFGPGTGGRELFF
>13|-|TRBJ2-7|TRBV30|TRBD2
TGTGCCTGGAGTGTAGGACTAGCCTACGAGCAGTACTTC
CAWSVGLAYEQYF
>15|-|TRBJ2-7|TRBV6-5|-
TGTGCCAGCAGTTATGGAAGGGGGGGCTCCTACGAGCAGTACTTC
CASSYGRGGSYEQYF
>15|-|TRBJ2-1|TRBV29-1|TRBD2
TGCAGCGTTTGGTCGTCGACTAGCGGAGGGGGTGGGCAGTTCTTC
CSVWSSTSGGGGQFF
>15|-|TRBJ2-7|TRBV21-1|-
TGTGCCAGCCGTCAACGGGGACAGGGGGCCTACGAGCAGTACTTC
CASRQRGQGAYEQYF
>14|-|TRBJ2-7|TRBV30|TRBD1
TGTGCCTGGAGCAGGGACAGGGGAGCGGGTGAGCAGTACTTC
CAWSRDRGAGEQYF
>15|-|TRBJ2-1|TRBV6-5|-
TGTGCCAGCAGTTACTCGGAGACCCTGGGTAATGAGCAGTTCTTC
CASSYSETLGNEQFF
>14|-|TRBJ1-1|TRBV27|-
TGTGCCAGCAGTTCTCTGGGACAGAACACTGAAGCTTTCTTT
CASSSLGQNTEAFF
>14|-|TRBJ1-2|TRBV6-6|TRBD1
TGTGCCAGCACCCCAGGACAGGGCCCTCTTGGCTACACCTTC
CASTPGQGPLGYTF
>14|-|TRBJ2-3|TRBV11-3|TRBD2
TGTGCCAGCAGCTTAGCCGGGACTATGGGGACGCAGTATTTT
CASSLAGTMGTQYF
>15|-|TRBJ1-3|TRBV19|TRBD1
TGTGCCAGTAGTTTACCGGGGACAGCTGGAAACACCATATATTTT
CASSLPGTAGNTIYF
>15|-|TRBJ1-4|TRBV18|TRBD1
TGTGCCAGCTCACCAATGGGACAGGGGGGAGAAAAACTGTTTTTT
CASSPMGQGGEKLFF
>14|-|TRBJ2-5|TRBV6-6|-
TGTGCCAGCAGTTACGGTGGGGCTGGGGAGACCCAGTACTTC
CASSYGGAGETQYF
>15|-|TRBJ1-5|TRBV5-8|-
TGTGCCAGCAGCTTGGGGGACACTGTCGATCAGCCCCAGCATTTT
CASSLGDTVDQPQHF
>15|-|TRBJ2-7|TRBV27|TRBD2
TGTGCCAGCAGCCCGCAGCGGGACGACTCCTACGAGCAGTACTTC
CASSPQRDDSYEQYF
>17|-|TRBJ2-5|TRBV5-1|TRBD2
TGCGCCAGCAGCTTGGAAGCGACTAGCGGGAGAGGAGAGACCCAGTACTTC
CASSLEATSGRGETQYF
>13|-|TRBJ1-2|TRBV7-8|TRBD1
TGTGCCAGCAGCTTAGACAGGGGGCAAGGCTACACCTTC
CASSLDRGQGYTF
>12|-|TRBJ1-2|TRBV29-1|-
TGCAGCGTATCCAGGGGTGGGAATGGCTACACCTTC
CSVSRGGNGYTF
>14|-|TRBJ1-5|TRBV19|-
TGTGCCAGTAGGGGGGCTGGGAGAGATCAGCCCCAGCATTTT
CASRGAGRDQPQHF
>14|-|TRBJ1-1|TRBV5-1|-
TGCGCCAGCAGCACGGTGGCGGGGGCCACTGAAGCTTTCTTT
CASSTVAGATEAFF
>14|-|TRBJ2-4|TRBV4-1|-
TGCGCCAGCAGCCAAGACAGGGCCAAAAACATTCAGTACTTC
CASSQDRAKNIQYF
>16|-|TRBJ1-5|TRBV13|TRBD1
TGTGCCAGCAGCTCGAGACAGGGGGAAAGCAATCAGCCCCAGCATTTT
CASSSRQGESNQPQHF